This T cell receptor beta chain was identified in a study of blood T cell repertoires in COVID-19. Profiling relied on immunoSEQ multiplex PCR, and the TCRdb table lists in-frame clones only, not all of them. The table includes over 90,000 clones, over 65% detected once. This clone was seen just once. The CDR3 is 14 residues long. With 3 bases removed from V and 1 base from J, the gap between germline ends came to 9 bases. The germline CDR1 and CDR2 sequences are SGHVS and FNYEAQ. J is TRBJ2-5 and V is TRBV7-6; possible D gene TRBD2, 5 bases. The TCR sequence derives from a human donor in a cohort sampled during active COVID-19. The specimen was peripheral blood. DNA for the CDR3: TGTGCCAGCAGCTTTAGCGCCCTCCAAGAGACCCAGTACTTC. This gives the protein CASSFSALQETQYF.